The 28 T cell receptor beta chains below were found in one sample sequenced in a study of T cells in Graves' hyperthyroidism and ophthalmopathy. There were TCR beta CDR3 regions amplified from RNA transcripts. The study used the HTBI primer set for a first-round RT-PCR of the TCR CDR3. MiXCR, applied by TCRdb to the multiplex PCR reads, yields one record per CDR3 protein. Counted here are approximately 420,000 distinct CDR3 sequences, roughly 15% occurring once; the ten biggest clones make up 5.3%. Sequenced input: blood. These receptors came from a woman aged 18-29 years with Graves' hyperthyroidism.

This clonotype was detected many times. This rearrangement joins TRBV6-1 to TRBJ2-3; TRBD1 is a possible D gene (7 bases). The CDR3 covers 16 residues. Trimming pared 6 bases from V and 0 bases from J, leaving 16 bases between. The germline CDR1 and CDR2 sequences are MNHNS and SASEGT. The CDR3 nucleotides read TGTGCCAGCAGGCCGAGACAGGGAGGCAGCACAGATACGCAGTATTTT. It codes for CASRPRQGGSTDTQYF.

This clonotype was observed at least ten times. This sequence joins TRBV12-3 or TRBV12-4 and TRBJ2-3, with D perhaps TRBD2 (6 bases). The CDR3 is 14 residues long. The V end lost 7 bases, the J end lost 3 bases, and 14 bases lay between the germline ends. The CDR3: CASTRRDLTDTQYF. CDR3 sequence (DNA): TGTGCCAGCACCCGCCGGGACTTAACAGATACGCAGTATTTT.

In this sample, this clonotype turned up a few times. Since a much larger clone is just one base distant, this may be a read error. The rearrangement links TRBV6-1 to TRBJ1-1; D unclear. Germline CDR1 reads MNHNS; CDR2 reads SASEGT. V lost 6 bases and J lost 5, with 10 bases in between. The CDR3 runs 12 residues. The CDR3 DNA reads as TGTGCCAGCAGCTGGCTGGGGACTGAAGCTTTCTTT. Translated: CASSWLGTEAFF.

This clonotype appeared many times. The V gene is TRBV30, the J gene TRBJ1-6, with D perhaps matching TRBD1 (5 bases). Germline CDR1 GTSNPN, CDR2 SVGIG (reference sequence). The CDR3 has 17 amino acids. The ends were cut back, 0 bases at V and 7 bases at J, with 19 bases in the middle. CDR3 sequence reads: CAWSVDRSGDINSPLHF. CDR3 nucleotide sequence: TGTGCCTGGAGTGTGGACCGATCGGGGGATATCAATTCACCCCTCCACTTT.

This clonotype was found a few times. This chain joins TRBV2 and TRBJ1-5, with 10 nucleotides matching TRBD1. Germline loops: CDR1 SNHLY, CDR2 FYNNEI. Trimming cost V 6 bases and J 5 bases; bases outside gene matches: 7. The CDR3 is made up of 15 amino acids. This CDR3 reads CASSPGQGPHQPQHF. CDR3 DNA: TGTGCCAGCAGCCCGGGACAGGGGCCCCATCAGCCCCAGCATTTT.

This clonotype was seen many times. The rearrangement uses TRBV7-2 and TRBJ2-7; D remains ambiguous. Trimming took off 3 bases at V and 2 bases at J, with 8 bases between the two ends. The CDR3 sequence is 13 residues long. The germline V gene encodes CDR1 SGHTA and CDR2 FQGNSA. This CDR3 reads CASSFTATYEQYF. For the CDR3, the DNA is TGTGCCAGCAGCTTCACAGCAACCTACGAGCAGTACTTC.

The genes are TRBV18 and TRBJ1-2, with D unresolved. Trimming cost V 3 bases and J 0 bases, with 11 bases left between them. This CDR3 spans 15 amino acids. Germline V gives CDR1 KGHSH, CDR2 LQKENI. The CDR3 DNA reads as TGTGCCAGCTCACCCAATTCCATCCCTAACTATGGCTACACCTTC. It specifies CASSPNSIPNYGYTF.

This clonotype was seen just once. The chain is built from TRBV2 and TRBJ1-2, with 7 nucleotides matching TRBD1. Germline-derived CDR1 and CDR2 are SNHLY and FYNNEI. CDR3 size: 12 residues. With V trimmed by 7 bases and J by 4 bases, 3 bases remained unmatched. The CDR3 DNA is TGTGCCAGCATGAGGGACAGCTATGGCTACACCTTC. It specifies CASMRDSYGYTF.

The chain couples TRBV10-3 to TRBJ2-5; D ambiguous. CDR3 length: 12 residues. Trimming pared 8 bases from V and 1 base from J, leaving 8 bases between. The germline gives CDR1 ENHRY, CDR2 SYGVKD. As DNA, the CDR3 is TGTGCCATCTCGATCAGCCAAGAGACCCAGTACTTC. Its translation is CAISISQETQYF.

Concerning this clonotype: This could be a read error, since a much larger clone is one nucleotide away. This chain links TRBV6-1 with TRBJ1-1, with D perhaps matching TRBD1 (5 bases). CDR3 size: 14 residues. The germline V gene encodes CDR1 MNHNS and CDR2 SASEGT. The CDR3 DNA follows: TGTACCAGCATCGATACGACAGATAACACTGAAGCTTTCTTT. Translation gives CTSIDTTDNTEAFF.

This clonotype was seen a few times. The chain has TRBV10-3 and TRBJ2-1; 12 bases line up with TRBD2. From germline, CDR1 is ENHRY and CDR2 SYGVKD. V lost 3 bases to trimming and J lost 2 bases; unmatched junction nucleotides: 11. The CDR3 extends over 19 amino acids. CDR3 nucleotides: TGTGCCATCAGTGACTTTAAGAGACTAGCGGGAGACCCCTACAATGAGCAGTTCTTC. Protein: CAISDFKRLAGDPYNEQFF.

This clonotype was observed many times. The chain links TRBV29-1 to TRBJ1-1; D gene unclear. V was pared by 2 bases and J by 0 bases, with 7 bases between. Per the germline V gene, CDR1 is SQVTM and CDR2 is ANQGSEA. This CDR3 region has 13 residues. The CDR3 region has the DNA TGCAGCGTTGAAACGGGATTGAACACTGAAGCTTTCTTT. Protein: CSVETGLNTEAFF. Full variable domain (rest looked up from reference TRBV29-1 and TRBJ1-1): SAVISQKPSRDICQRGTSLTIQCQVDSQVTMMFWYRQQPGQSLTLIATANQGSEATYESGFVIDKFPISRPNLTFSTLTVSNMSPEDSSIYLCSVETGLNTEAFFGQGTRLTVV.

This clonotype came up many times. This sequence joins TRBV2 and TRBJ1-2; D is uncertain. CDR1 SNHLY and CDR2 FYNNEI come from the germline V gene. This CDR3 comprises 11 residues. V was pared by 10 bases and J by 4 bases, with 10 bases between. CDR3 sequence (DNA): TGTGCCACCCCAGGTGGCTATGGCTACACCTTC. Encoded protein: CATPGGYGYTF.

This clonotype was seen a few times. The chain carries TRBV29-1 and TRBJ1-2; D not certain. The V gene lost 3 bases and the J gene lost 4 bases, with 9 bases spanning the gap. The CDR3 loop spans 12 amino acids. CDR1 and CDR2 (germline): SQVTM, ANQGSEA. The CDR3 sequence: CSVESESYGYTF. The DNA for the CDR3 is TGCAGCGTTGAGTCAGAAAGCTATGGCTACACCTTC.

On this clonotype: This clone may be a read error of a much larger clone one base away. CDR3 loop: CASRLRGATSNQPQHF. In nucleotides, the CDR3 is TGTGCCAGCAGACTTCGGGGGGCGACGAGCAATCAGCCCCAGCATTTT. The chain uses TRBV28 and TRBJ1-5, with a possible D match to TRBD1 (6 bases). Germline-derived CDR1 and CDR2 are MDHEN and SYDVKM. This CDR3 spans 16 amino acids. Trimming removed 6 bases from V and 1 base from J, with 16 bases in between.

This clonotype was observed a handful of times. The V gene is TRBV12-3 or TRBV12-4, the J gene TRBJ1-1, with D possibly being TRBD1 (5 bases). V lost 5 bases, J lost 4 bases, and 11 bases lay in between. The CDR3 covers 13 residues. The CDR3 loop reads CASSRGTPTEAFF. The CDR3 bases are TGTGCCAGCAGTCGAGGGACTCCCACTGAAGCTTTCTTT.

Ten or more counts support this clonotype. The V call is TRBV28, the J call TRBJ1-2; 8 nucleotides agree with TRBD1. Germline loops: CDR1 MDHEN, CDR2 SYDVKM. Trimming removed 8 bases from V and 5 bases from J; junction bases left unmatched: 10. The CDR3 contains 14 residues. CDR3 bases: TGTGCCAGCTCCACAGCGGACAGGGCGTATGGCTACACCTTC. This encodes CASSTADRAYGYTF.

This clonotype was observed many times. CDR3 region: CAISESASGRGEQYF. Here the CDR3 DNA reads TGTGCCATCAGTGAGTCCGCTAGCGGGAGAGGCGAGCAGTACTTC. J is TRBJ2-7 and V is TRBV10-3, with 10 bases aligning to TRBD2. Germline values: CDR1 ENHRY, CDR2 SYGVKD. This CDR3 contains 15 residues. The junction had 5 bases not matched to a gene; V was cut back by 0 bases and J by 6 bases.

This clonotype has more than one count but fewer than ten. Here the CDR3 DNA reads TGTGCCAGCAGCTTAGCGGCGCAGGTCAATGAGCAGTTCTTC. This codes for CASSLAAQVNEQFF. The chain recombines TRBV7-6 with TRBJ2-1, with D hard to call. Germline lookup yields CDR1 SGHVS and CDR2 FNYEAQ. The CDR3 is 14 amino acids. V lost 0 bases and J 6 bases, leaving 9 bases between the germline ends.

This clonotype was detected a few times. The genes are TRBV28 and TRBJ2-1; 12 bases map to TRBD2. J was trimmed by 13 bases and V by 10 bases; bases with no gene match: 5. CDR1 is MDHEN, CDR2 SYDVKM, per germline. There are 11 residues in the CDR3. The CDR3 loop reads CATRLAGEQFF. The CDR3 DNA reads TGTGCCACTAGACTAGCGGGAGAACAGTTCTTC.

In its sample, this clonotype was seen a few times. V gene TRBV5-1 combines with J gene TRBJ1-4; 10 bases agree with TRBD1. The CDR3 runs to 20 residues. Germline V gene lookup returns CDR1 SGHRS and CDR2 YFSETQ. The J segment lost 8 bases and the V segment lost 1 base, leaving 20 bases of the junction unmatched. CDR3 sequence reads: CASSLPSHVPGQGSPEKLFF. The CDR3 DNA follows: TGCGCCAGCAGCTTGCCCTCTCACGTCCCGGGACAGGGGAGTCCCGAAAAACTGTTTTTT.

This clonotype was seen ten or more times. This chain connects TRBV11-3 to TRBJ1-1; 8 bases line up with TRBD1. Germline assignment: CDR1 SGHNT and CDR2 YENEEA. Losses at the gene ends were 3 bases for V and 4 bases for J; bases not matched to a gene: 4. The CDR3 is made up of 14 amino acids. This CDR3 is CASSLTGAATEAFF. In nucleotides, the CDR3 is TGTGCCAGCAGCTTGACAGGGGCGGCCACTGAAGCTTTCTTT. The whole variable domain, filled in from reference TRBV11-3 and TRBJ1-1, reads EAGVVQSPRYKIIEKKQPVAFWCNPISGHNTLYWYLQNLGQGPELLIRYENEEAVDDSQLPKDRFSAERLKGVDSTLKIQPAELGDSAVYLCASSLTGAATEAFFGQGTRLTVV.

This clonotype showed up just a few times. The CDR3 spells CASSIDAGAQPQHF. The CDR3 bases are TGTGCCAGTAGTATTGATGCAGGGGCTCAGCCCCAGCATTTT. The chain is built from TRBV19 and TRBJ1-5, with D perhaps matching TRBD1 (6 bases). V was clipped by 3 bases and J by 6 bases, with 12 bases between them. In germline, CDR1 is LNHDA, CDR2 SQIVND (reference sequence). This CDR3 comprises 14 residues. Full variable domain (rest looked up from reference TRBV19 and TRBJ1-5): DGGITQSPKYLFRKEGQNVTLSCEQNLNHDAMYWYRQDPGQGLRLIYYSQIVNDFQKGDIAEGYSVSREKKESFPLTVTSAQKNPTAFYLCASSIDAGAQPQHFGDGTRLSIL.

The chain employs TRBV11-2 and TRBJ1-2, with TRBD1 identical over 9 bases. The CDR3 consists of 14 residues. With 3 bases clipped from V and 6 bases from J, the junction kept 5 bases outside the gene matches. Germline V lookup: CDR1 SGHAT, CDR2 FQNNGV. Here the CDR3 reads CASSFGTGIHGYTF. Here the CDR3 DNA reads TGTGCCAGCAGCTTCGGGACAGGGATCCATGGCTACACCTTC.

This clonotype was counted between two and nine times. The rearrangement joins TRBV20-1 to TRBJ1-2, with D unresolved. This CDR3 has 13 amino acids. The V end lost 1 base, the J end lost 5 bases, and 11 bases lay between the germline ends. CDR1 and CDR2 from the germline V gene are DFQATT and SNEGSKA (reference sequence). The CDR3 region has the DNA TGCAGTGCTAGAGTTAAAGTGGGGTATGGCTACACCTTC. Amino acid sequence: CSARVKVGYGYTF.

This CDR3 is CASSISAGVKTYNEQFF. DNA for the CDR3: TGTGCCAGTAGTATATCGGCGGGAGTTAAAACCTACAATGAGCAGTTCTTC. The chain is built from TRBV19 and TRBJ2-1; 7 bases agree with TRBD2. CDR1 and CDR2 from the germline V gene are LNHDA and SQIVND (reference sequence). J lost 2 bases, V lost 2 bases, and 9 bases had no gene match. This CDR3 comprises 17 residues.

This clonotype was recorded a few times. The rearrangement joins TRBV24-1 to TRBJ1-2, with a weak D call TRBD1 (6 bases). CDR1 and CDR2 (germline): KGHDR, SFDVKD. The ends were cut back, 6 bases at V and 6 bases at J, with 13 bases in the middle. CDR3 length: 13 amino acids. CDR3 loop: CATSMRPGDGYTF. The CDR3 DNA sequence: TGTGCCACCAGTATGAGGCCAGGGGATGGCTACACCTTC.

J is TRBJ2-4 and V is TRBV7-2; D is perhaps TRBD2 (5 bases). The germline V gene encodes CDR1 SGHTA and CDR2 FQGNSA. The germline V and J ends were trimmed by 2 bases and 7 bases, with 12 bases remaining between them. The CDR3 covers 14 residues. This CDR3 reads CASSLTSARNIQYF. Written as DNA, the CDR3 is TGTGCCAGCAGCTTAACTAGTGCTCGGAACATTCAGTACTTC.